Detailed here is one T cell receptor (beta chain). V dropped 0 bases and J dropped 8; count of bases not matched to a gene: 5. This CDR3 region has 15 residues. The sample originates from a study of T cell changes during pregnancy in multiple sclerosis. Here immunoSEQ multiplex PCR was the method, and the copy in TCRdb shows in-frame clones only, minus some. The sample gives over 45,000 clones, roughly nine tenths of which show up once; about 1.5% is in the top ten. The V call is TRBV6-7, the J call TRBJ2-3; the match to TRBD2 covers 10 bases. TRBV6-7 is an open reading frame, and its role is uncertain. The input for sequencing was peripheral blood, taken in the first trimester of pregnancy. The source is a female donor in good health, enrolled as a control in a pregnancy study. CDR3 sequence: CASSYSKAGGPTQYF. For the CDR3, the DNA is TGTGCCAGCAGTTACTCGAAAGCGGGGGGGCCTACGCAGTATTTT.